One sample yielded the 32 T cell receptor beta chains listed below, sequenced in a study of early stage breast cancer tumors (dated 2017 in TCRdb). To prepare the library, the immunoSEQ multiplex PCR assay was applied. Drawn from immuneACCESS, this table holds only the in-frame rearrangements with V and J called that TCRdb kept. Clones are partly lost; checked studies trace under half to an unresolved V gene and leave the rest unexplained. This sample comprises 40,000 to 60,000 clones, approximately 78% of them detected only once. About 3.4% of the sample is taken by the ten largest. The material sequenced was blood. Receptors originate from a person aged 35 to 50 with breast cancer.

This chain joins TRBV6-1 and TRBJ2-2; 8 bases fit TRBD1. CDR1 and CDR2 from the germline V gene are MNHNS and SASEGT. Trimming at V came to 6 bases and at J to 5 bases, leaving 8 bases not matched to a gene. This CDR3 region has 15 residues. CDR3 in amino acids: CASRALDRVTGELFF. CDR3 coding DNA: TGTGCCAGCAGGGCCCTGGACAGGGTAACCGGGGAGCTGTTTTTT.

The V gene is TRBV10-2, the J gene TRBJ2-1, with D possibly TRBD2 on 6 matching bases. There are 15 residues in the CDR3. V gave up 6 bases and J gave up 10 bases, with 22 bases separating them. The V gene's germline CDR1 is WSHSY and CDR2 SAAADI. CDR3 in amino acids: CASRRSGSGLSEQFF. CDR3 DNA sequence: TGCGCCAGCAGAAGATCCGGTTCGGGACTTAGCGAGCAGTTCTTC.

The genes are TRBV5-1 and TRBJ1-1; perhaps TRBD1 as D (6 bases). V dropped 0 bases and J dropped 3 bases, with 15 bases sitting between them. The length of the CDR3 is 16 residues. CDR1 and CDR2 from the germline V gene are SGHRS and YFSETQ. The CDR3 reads CASSLAAGRGDTEAFF. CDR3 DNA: TGCGCCAGCAGCTTGGCGGCGGGGAGGGGGGACACTGAAGCTTTCTTT.

The DNA for the CDR3 is TGTGCCAGCAGTTACTCCAGGGTCGATCAGCCCCAGCATTTT. It translates to CASSYSRVDQPQHF. The chain couples TRBV6-6 to TRBJ1-5; perhaps TRBD1 as D (5 bases). The V and J ends lost 0 bases and 5 bases respectively, with 8 bases between them. This CDR3 contains 14 residues. In germline, CDR1 is MNHNY, CDR2 SVGAGI (reference sequence).

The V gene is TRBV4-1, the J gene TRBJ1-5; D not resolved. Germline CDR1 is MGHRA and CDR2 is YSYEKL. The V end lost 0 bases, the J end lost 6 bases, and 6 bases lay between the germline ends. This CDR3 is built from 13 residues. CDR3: CASSQDFRQPQHF. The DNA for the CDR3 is TGCGCCAGCAGCCAAGATTTCCGTCAGCCCCAGCATTTT.

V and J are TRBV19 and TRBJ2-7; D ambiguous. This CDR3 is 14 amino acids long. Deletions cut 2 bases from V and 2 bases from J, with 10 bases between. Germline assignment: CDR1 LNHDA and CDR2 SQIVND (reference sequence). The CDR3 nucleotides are TGTGCCAGTAGTATAACGACGCAGGCCTACGAGCAGTACTTC. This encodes CASSITTQAYEQYF. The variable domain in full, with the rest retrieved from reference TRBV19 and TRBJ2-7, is DGGITQSPKYLFRKEGQNVTLSCEQNLNHDAMYWYRQDPGQGLRLIYYSQIVNDFQKGDIAEGYSVSREKKESFPLTVTSAQKNPTAFYLCASSITTQAYEQYFGPGTRLTVT.

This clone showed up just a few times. The CDR3 here is CASSRGLAGGPQYF. The CDR3 DNA reads as TGTGCCAGCAGTCGGGGACTAGCGGGAGGGCCCCAGTACTTC. The rearrangement uses TRBV28 and TRBJ2-7; 16 positions match TRBD2. The J segment lost 10 bases and the V segment lost 5 bases, leaving 5 bases of the junction unmatched. This CDR3 is built from 14 residues. Germline assignment: CDR1 MDHEN and CDR2 SYDVKM.

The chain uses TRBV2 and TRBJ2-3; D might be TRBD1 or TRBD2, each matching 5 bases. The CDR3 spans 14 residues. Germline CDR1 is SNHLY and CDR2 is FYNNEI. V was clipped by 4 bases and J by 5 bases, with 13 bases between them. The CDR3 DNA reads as TGTGCCAGCAGTGGGGGGTCTCCGGGAGATACGCAGTATTTT. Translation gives CASSGGSPGDTQYF.

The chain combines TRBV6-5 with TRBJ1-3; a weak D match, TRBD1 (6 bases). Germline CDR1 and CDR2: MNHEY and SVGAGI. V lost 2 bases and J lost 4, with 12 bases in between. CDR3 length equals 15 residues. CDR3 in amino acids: CASSYLQGVGNTIYF. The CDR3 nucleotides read TGTGCCAGCAGTTACCTACAGGGCGTAGGAAACACCATATATTTT.

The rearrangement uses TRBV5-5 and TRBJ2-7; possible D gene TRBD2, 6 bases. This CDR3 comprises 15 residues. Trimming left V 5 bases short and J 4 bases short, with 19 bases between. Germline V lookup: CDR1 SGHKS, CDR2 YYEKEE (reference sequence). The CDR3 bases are TGTGCCAGCAGACTCGGATCGAGCGGGTTATACGAGCAGTACTTC. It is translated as CASRLGSSGLYEQYF.

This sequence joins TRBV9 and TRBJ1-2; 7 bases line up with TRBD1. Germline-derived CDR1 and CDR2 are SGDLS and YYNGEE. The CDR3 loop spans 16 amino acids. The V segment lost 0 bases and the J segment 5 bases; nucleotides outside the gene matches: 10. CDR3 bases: TGTGCCAGCAGCGTAGCTCAGACAGGGTGGGAATATGGCTACACCTTC. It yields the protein CASSVAQTGWEYGYTF.

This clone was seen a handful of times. The CDR3 nucleotides read TGTGCCAGCAGCCAAGAAACTTCCACCTCTGGAAACACCATATATTTT. Translating gives CASSQETSTSGNTIYF. The chain combines TRBV4-2 with TRBJ1-3; no definite D call. V dropped 0 bases and J dropped 0 bases, with 9 bases sitting between them. CDR3 length: 16 residues. CDR1 is LGHNA and CDR2 is YNFKEQ in the germline V gene.

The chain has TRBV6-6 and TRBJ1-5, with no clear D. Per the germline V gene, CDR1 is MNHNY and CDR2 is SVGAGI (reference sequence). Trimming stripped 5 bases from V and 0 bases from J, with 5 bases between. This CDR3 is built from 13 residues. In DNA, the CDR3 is TGTGCCAGCAGTGGGAGTAGCAATCAGCCCCAGCATTTT. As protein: CASSGSSNQPQHF.

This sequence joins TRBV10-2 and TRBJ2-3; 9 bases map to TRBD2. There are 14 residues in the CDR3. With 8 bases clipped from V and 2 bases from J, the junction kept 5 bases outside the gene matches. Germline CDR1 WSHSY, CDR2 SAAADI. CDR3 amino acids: CASAGTSNTDTQYF. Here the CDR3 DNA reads TGCGCCAGCGCTGGGACTAGCAACACAGATACGCAGTATTTT.

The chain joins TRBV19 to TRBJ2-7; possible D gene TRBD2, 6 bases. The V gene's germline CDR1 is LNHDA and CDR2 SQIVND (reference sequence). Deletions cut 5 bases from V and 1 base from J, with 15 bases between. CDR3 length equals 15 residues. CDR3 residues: CASSPAAGGSYEQYF. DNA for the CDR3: TGTGCCAGTAGTCCCGCTGCTGGGGGGTCCTACGAGCAGTACTTC. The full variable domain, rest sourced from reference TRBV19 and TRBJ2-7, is DGGITQSPKYLFRKEGQNVTLSCEQNLNHDAMYWYRQDPGQGLRLIYYSQIVNDFQKGDIAEGYSVSREKKESFPLTVTSAQKNPTAFYLCASSPAAGGSYEQYFGPGTRLTVT.

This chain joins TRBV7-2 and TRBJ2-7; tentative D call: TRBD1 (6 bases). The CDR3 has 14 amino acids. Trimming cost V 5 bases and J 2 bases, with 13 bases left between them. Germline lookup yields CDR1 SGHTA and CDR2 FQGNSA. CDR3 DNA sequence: TGTGCCAGCAGCCTCACTAAGGGGGCCTACGAGCAGTACTTC. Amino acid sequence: CASSLTKGAYEQYF. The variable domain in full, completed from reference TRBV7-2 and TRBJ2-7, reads GAGVSQSPSNKVTEKGKDVELRCDPISGHTALYWYRQSLGQGLEFLIYFQGNSAPDKSGLPSDRFSAERTGGSVSTLTIQRTQQEDSAVYLCASSLTKGAYEQYFGPGTRLTVT.

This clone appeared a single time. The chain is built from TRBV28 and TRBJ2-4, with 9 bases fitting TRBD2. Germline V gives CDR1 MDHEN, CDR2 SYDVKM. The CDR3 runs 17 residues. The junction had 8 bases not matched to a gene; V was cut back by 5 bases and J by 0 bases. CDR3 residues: CASSAPAGGLAKNIQYF. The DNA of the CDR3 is TGTGCCAGCAGTGCACCCGCGGGGGGGCTAGCCAAAAACATTCAGTACTTC.

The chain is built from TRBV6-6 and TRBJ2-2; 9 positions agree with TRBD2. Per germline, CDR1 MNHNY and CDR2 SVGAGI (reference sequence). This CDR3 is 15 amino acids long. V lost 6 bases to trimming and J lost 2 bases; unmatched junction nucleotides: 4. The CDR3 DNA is TGTGCCAGCAGCCTAGCGGGAAGAAACACCGGGGAGCTGTTTTTT. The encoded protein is CASSLAGRNTGELFF.

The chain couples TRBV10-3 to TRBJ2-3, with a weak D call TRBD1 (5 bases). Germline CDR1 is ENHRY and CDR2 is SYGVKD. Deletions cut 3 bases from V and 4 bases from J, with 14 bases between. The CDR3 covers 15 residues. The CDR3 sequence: CAISEPGKGADTQYF. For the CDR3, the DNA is TGTGCCATCAGTGAACCAGGGAAAGGGGCAGATACGCAGTATTTT.

This CDR3 is CATSRGSTSNMETQYF. CDR3 coding DNA: TGTGCCACCAGCAGAGGCTCGACTAGTAACATGGAGACCCAGTACTTC. The chain couples TRBV15 to TRBJ2-5, with D possibly being TRBD2 (6 bases). CDR1 is LNHNV, CDR2 YYDKDF, per germline (reference sequence). The CDR3 covers 16 residues. Between the trimmed V and J ends, which lost 1 base and 5 bases, there was a span of 17 bases.

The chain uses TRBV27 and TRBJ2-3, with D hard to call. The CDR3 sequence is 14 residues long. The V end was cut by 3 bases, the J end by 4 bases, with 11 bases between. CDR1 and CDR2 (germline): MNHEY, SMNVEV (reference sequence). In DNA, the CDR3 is TGTGCCAGCAGTTTCCAAGTTGCGGCAGATACGCAGTATTTT. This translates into CASSFQVAADTQYF.

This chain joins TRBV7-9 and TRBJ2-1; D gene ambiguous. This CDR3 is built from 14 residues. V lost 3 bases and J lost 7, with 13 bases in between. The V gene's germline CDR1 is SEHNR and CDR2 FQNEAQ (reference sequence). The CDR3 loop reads CASSLASTVNEQFF. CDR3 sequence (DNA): TGTGCCAGCAGCTTGGCGTCGACTGTTAATGAGCAGTTCTTC.

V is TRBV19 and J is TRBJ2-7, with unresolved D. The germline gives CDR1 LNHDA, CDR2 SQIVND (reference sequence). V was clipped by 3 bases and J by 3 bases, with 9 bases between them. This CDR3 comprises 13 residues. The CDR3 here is CASSMKGNYEQYF. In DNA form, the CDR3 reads TGTGCCAGTAGTATGAAAGGCAACTACGAGCAGTACTTC.

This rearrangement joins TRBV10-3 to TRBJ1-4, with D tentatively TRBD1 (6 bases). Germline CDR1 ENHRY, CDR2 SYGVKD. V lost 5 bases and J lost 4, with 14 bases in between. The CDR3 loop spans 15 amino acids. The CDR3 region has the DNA TGTGCCATCAGTCCCGAAGGGGGGGATAATGAAAAACTGTTTTTT. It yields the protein CAISPEGGDNEKLFF.

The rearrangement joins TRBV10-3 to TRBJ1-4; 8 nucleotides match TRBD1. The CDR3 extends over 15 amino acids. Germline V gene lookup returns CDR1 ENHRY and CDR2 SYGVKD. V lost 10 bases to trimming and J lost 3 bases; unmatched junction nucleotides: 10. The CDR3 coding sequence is TGTGCCACTAAACCACAGGGGGTGCCTAATGAAAAACTGTTTTTT. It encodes CATKPQGVPNEKLFF.

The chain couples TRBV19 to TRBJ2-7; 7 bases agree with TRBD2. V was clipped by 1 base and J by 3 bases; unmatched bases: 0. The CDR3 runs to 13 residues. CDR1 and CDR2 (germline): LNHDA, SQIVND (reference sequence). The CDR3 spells CASSIGGGYEQYF. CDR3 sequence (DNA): TGTGCCAGTAGTATAGGCGGGGGCTACGAGCAGTACTTC.

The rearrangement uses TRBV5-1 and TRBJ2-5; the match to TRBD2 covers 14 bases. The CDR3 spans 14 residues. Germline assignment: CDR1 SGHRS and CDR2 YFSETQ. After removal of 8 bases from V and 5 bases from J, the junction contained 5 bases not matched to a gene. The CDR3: CASGLAGGRETQYF. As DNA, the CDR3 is TGCGCCAGTGGACTAGCGGGAGGTCGGGAGACCCAGTACTTC.

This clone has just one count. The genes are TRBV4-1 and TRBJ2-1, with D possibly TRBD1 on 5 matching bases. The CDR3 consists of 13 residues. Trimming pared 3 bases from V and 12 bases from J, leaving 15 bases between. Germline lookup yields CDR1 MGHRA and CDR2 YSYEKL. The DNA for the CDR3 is TGCGCCAGCAGCCATCCGAGGATCCAGGGGCAGTTCTTC. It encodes CASSHPRIQGQFF.

The DNA of the CDR3 is TGTGCCAGCAGCAGACAGGGGACCTATGGCTACACCTTC. It codes for CASSRQGTYGYTF. This chain uses TRBV2 with TRBJ1-2; TRBD1 matches 8 bases. CDR1 is SNHLY, CDR2 FYNNEI, per germline. V lost 6 bases, J lost 4 bases, and 4 bases stayed unmatched. The CDR3 is 13 residues long.

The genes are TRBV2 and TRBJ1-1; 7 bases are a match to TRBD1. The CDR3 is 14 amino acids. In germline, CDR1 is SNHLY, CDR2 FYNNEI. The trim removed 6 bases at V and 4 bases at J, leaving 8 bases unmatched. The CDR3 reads CASSLDGQATEAFF. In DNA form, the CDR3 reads TGTGCCAGCAGCCTAGACGGACAGGCCACTGAAGCTTTCTTT.

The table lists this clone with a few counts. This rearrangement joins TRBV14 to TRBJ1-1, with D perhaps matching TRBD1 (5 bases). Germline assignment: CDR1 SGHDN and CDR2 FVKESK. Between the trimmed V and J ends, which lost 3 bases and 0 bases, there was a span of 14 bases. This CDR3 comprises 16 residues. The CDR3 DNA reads TGTGCCAGCAGCCACCCAATGCGGGGCGTGAACACTGAAGCTTTCTTT. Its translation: CASSHPMRGVNTEAFF.

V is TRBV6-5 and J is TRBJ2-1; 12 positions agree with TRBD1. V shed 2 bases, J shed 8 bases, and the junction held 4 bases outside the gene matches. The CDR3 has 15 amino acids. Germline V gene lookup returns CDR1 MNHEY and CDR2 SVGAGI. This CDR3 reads CASSYGTGGLDEQFF. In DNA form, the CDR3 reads TGTGCCAGCAGTTACGGGACAGGGGGCCTCGATGAGCAGTTCTTC.